This TCR beta chain was sequenced in a study of blood T cell repertoires in COVID-19. Across the whole study: The samples span acute and convalescent COVID-19 from the United States, Italy and Spain. T cells, B-cell-depleted T cells, or PBMCs supplied cDNA or gDNA.

In the authors' workflow: Amplifying reference gene primers gave estimates of nucleated cell counts. Assay used: immunoSEQ multiplex PCR; TCRdb lists only in-frame clones, some missing. V and J calls plus clone size are reproduced from that table; the DNA served to infer D and trimming. The sample contains some 330,000 clones, around 87% of which appear only once. Germline lookup yields CDR1 SGHNT and CDR2 YYREEE (reference sequence). The CDR3 runs 17 residues. Trimming took 7 bases from V and 0 from J; bases not matched to a gene: 16. The chain carries TRBV5-4 and TRBJ2-7; 7 positions agree with TRBD2. The specimen sequenced was peripheral blood. This clonotype was obtained from a woman aged 50 to 60 with active or convalescent COVID-19. The CDR3 here is CASGGLGVGRSSYEQYF. The CDR3 nucleotides read TGTGCCAGCGGAGGACTAGGCGTAGGCAGGAGCTCCTACGAGCAGTACTTC.